This T cell receptor (beta chain) stems from a study of T cells in Graves' hyperthyroidism and ophthalmopathy (dated by TCRdb to about 2019). For the wider study: Peripheral blood was sampled at the time of initial diagnosis, prior to any treatment. TCR V-J signatures able to tell the groups apart were searched for in a discovery cohort of 100 patients, of whom over 40 had Graves' ophthalmopathy and roughly 58 had stable Graves' hyperthyroidism. After sampling, hyperthyroidism patients received methimazole starting at 30 mg daily, and ophthalmopathy patients received high-dose intravenous methylprednisolone. According to the paper, TCR Vbeta CDR3 sequencing was carried out on roughly 130 peripheral blood samples, which came from 40 to 45 ophthalmopathy, approximately 72 hyperthyroidism and roughly 17 progressor patients. Whether ophthalmopathy could be predicted prospectively was tested in an independent validation cohort made up of roughly 19 hyperthyroidism patients plus 17 patients who later progressed to ophthalmopathy. The study also compared thyroid tissue and blood T-cell repertoires from roughly 6 Graves' hyperthyroidism patients. For training and testing, the approximately 97 patients in the discovery cohort were randomly divided in a 7:3 ratio. What the work shows at the level of the full study, not this receptor alone: No statistical method was used to fix the sample size in advance, and group allocation was not hidden from the investigators. Ophthalmopathy was separated from stable hyperthyroidism by a 13 V-J signature model, with over 85% sensitivity and roughly 84% specificity obtained in cross-validation and 80%/75% obtained in testing. During validation, the model predicted progression to ophthalmopathy a median of about 5.9 months ahead of onset, with approximately 71% sensitivity and 72% to 80% specificity. Most expanded thyroid clonotypes (frequency above 0.001) were also found in blood, which suggests that blood repertoires may mirror thyroid immune responses.

V is cut by 6 bases and J by 3 bases, and the space between the germline ends is 15 bases. The CDR3 holds 14 amino acids from the cysteine to the phenylalanine. The kept DNA is CDR3 alone, 42 bases in frame from the first base. The germline V gene (reference sequence) provides CDR1 DFQATT and CDR2 SNEGSKA. Ophthalmopathy patients had moderately to severely active disease, Clinical Activity Score of at least 3, NOSPECS grade of at least 4, and duration under 3 months. Patients with uncontrolled infections, other autoimmune diseases, pregnancy or lactation were excluded. Diagnoses were established on the basis of clinical symptoms, serum thyroxine and TRAb, thyroid ultrasound, and orbital computed tomography. Ficoll-Paque density gradient centrifugation was used to isolate PBMCs from about 10 ml of fresh peripheral blood. Total RNA was extracted with Trizol reagent, and quality was checked on an Agilent 2100 Bioanalyzer.

Notes on this clonotype: This clone's antigen is unknown. Base quality data are lacking; no much larger clone is found one base away.

The TCR beta CDR3 regions were amplified from the RNA transcripts. For the first round of RT-PCR on the TCR CDR3, the HTBI primer set was used together with the Qiagen OneStep RT-PCR kit. The libraries were constructed in a second round of multiplex PCR and then size-selected and purified. Sequencing of the libraries was done on an Illumina HiSeq2000 using paired-end 100 bp reads. On the study's bioinformatics: Raw data were processed with SOAPnuke, discarding reads with adapters, uncalled bases, mean Phred below 15, or no exact constant-primer or identifier match. High-quality paired reads were merged using COPE v1.2.5, and each unique nucleotide sequence was defined as a clonotype. Clonotypes were aligned to IMGT TRBV, TRBD and TRBJ reference segments using MiTCR v1.1. The analysis included only V-J combinations with a frequency above 0.0001, which together covered more than 99% of the repertoires. A TCS score was defined as the ratio of F50 (clonal expansion) to E x V (chaos), with BLOSUM62-based TCRdist applied between CDR3 peptides within each V-J. Welch's t-statistics and random forest reduced around 520 V-J features to 13, which were used in a naive Bayes classifier (R e1071). TCRdb cleaned the public reads at Q25 with fastp, built clones with MiXCR and kept in-frame beta chains. Records with the same CDR3 protein are collapsed into one entry carrying the most frequent genes and DNA. The V and J calls were not made by the authors but by TCRdb's processing. In this sample the table shows 620,000 or so distinct CDR3 sequences, roughly 15% of which occur a single time. The ten largest clones add up to 9.5% to 15% of the sample.

Sequencing was done on a sample of blood. The rearranged chain carries TRBV20-1 and TRBJ2-1; the D gene assignment is perhaps TRBD1 or TRBD2, with each matching 5 bases. This clonotype was sampled from a woman in her fifties or sixties with Graves' ophthalmopathy. The CDR3 region has the sequence CSAGTIRIYNEQFF. DNA sequence: TGCAGTGCGGGGACCATCCGTATCTACAATGAGCAGTTCTTC.